This TCR beta chain derives from a study of T cell responses to AZD1222 COVID-19 vaccine. TCRdb's copy holds only in-frame clones and misses some; the assay was immunoSEQ multiplex PCR. Of around 110,000 clones listed, 80% to 90% were seen once; the top ten hold 3.9%. CDR3 length equals 12 residues. Per the germline V gene, CDR1 is SEHNR and CDR2 is FQNEAQ (reference sequence). Trimming took 5 bases from V and 4 from J, leaving 9 bases between them. The sequence was collected from an adult in good health. The source was peripheral blood, collected on day 0 of MenACWY control vaccination. The chain combines TRBV7-9 with TRBJ2-7, with D maybe TRBD1 (5 bases). The CDR3 sequence: CASSPRQYEQYF. Here the CDR3 DNA reads TGTGCCAGCAGCCCAAGACAGTACGAGCAGTACTTC.